Each of the 10 T cell receptor beta chains below was sequenced from the same sample in a study of molecular identifiers for immune sequencing clone quantification. TCRdb fed the PCR reads into MiXCR, producing one record per CDR3 protein. The top ten clones hold about 0.71% of a sample with over 300,000 distinct CDR3 sequences, roughly 23% of them seen once. The sample consisted of naive CD8+ T cells from blood, with Jurkat cell RNA spiked in. Subset indicated: FACS-sorted CD8+CD4-CCR7+CD45RA+ naive T cells. The receptors derive from a human donor in good health. Some libraries in this study had Jurkat cell RNA spiked in.

The chain is built from TRBV9 and TRBJ2-7; D not resolved. The V and J ends lost 0 bases and 6 bases respectively, with 10 bases between them. Germline V lookup: CDR1 SGDLS, CDR2 YYNGEE. The CDR3 has 13 residues. CDR3 residues: CASSVDGVGEQYF. CDR3 in DNA: TGTGCCAGCAGCGTAGATGGGGTTGGCGAGCAGTACTTC.

This clonotype was counted a few times. The chain is built from TRBV7-9 and TRBJ2-7, with D uncertain. Germline V gene lookup returns CDR1 SEHNR and CDR2 FQNEAQ (reference sequence). CDR3 length: 14 amino acids. Trimming removed 3 bases from V and 7 bases from J, with 16 bases in between. The CDR3 DNA reads TGTGCCAGCAGCTTGTCGACCCAGGAAGAGGAGCAGTACTTC. Its protein product is CASSLSTQEEEQYF.

A remark on this clonotype: A read error is possible here, since a much larger clone lies one base away. The V and J genes are TRBV2 and TRBJ2-2; D tentatively fits TRBD1 or TRBD2 (5 bases each). Germline CDR1 SNHLY, CDR2 FYNNEI. The CDR3 totals 14 residues. In nucleotides, the CDR3 is TGTGCCAGCAGTGAAGGACAGTCTAACGGGAAGCTGTTTTTT. It yields the protein CASSEGQSNGKLFF.

This clonotype was detected a few times. V usage is TRBV7-9 and J usage is TRBJ1-4; D is ambiguous. Per the germline V gene, CDR1 is SEHNR and CDR2 is FQNEAQ (reference sequence). The ends were cut back, 7 bases at V and 2 bases at J, with 11 bases in the middle. The CDR3 runs to 14 residues. This CDR3 is CASTPVVTNEKLFF. CDR3 sequence (DNA): TGTGCCAGCACCCCGGTTGTCACTAATGAAAAACTGTTTTTT.

The rearrangement joins TRBV7-9 to TRBJ2-3, with 9 bases aligning to TRBD2. The CDR3 contains 15 residues. The germline V gene encodes CDR1 SEHNR and CDR2 FQNEAQ (reference sequence). J gave up 4 bases and V 6 bases, and 8 bases lay outside the gene matches. The CDR3 sequence: CASRSSGGLADTQYF. The CDR3 bases are TGTGCCAGCAGGAGTAGCGGGGGTTTGGCAGATACGCAGTATTTT.

Of note for this clonotype: This could be a read error, since a much larger clone is one nucleotide away. The chain uses TRBV7-9 and TRBJ2-3; D is ambiguous. Germline loops: CDR1 SEHNR, CDR2 FQNEAQ (reference sequence). V gave up 7 bases and J gave up 1 base, with 18 bases separating them. The CDR3 sequence is 16 residues long. The CDR3 sequence is CASIFRSDIGTDTQYF. Written as DNA, the CDR3 is TGTGCCAGCATCTTTCGTTCAGACATCGGCACAGATACGCAGTATTTT.

This clonotype was detected many times. The rearrangement links TRBV14 to TRBJ1-1; no clear D. The V gene's germline CDR1 is SGHDN and CDR2 FVKESK. The CDR3 runs 16 residues. Trimming pared 0 bases from V and 0 bases from J, leaving 11 bases between. The CDR3: CASSQDEALMNTEAFF. CDR3 DNA sequence: TGTGCCAGCAGCCAAGATGAGGCGCTAATGAACACTGAAGCTTTCTTT. Filled out from reference TRBV14 and TRBJ1-1, the complete variable domain reads EAGVTQFPSHSVIEKGQTVTLRCDPISGHDNLYWYRRVMGKEIKFLLHFVKESKQDESGMPNNRFLAERTGGTYSTLKVQPAELEDSGVYFCASSQDEALMNTEAFFGQGTRLTVV.

This clonotype was recorded many times. The V and J genes are TRBV4-3 and TRBJ2-7, with 11 bases aligning to TRBD1. Germline assignment: CDR1 LGHNA and CDR2 YSLEER. The CDR3 consists of 14 residues. The J segment lost 4 bases and the V segment lost 1 base, leaving 0 bases of the junction unmatched. CDR3 coding DNA: TGCGCCAGCAGCCAAGGGGACAGGGGGTACGAGCAGTACTTC. Encoded protein: CASSQGDRGYEQYF.

At least ten counts were recorded for this clonotype. The genes are TRBV5-4 and TRBJ2-7; D perhaps matches TRBD1 (6 bases). With 0 bases removed from V and 0 bases from J, the gap between germline ends came to 19 bases. Germline lookup yields CDR1 SGHNT and CDR2 YYREEE (reference sequence). The CDR3 is 18 residues long. CDR3 sequence: CASSLDAGFGQHSYEQYF. The DNA of the CDR3 is TGTGCCAGCAGCTTGGATGCCGGTTTTGGACAGCACTCCTACGAGCAGTACTTC.

This clonotype has more than one count but fewer than ten. The rearrangement links TRBV7-9 to TRBJ2-7; possibly TRBD2 for D (5 bases). The CDR3 is 13 amino acids. Germline V gene sequence: CDR1 SEHNR, CDR2 FQNEAQ (reference sequence). Trimming shortened V by 5 bases and J by 2 bases, and 10 bases separated the two germline ends. The CDR3 here is CASSTGNTYEQYF. In DNA form, the CDR3 reads TGTGCCAGCAGCACCGGGAACACCTACGAGCAGTACTTC.